A single sample gave rise to the 25 T cell receptor beta chains below, sequenced in a study of OX40 agonist ivuxolimab in advanced cancers. Clones were sequenced by immunoSEQ multiplex PCR, and TCRdb holds only the in-frame ones, with some missing. The top ten hold around 0.33% of the sample, which has about 68,000 clones, approximately 90% seen once. The specimen comprised CD4+ or CD8+ T cells sorted from blood, sampled in a trial of the OX40 agonist ivuxolimab. All receptors derive from an adult with an advanced solid tumor such as melanoma, head and neck, liver or kidney cancer.

The V gene is TRBV18, the J gene TRBJ1-2; 8 bases agree with TRBD1. CDR3 size: 18 residues. CDR1 and CDR2 from the germline V gene are KGHSH and LQKENI. Unmatched junction bases numbered 15, after V lost 2 bases and J lost 4 bases. CDR3 loop: CASSPKGQDPFGSYGYTF. CDR3 sequence (DNA): TGTGCCAGCTCACCAAAGGGACAGGACCCCTTCGGGAGCTATGGCTACACCTTC.

This clone was recorded once. The rearrangement links TRBV28 to TRBJ1-5; 9 bases align to TRBD1. The CDR3 is made up of 15 amino acids. Trimming at V came to 3 bases and at J to 6 bases, leaving 6 bases not matched to a gene. In germline, CDR1 is MDHEN, CDR2 SYDVKM. CDR3 amino acids: CASSLTGGSVQPQHF. CDR3 sequence (DNA): TGTGCCAGCAGTTTGACAGGGGGATCGGTTCAGCCCCAGCATTTT.

The chain uses TRBV7-7 and TRBJ2-1; 8 nucleotides agree with TRBD2. The CDR3 has 15 residues. Trimming took 2 bases from V and 7 from J; bases not matched to a gene: 7. The germline V gene has CDR1 SSHAT and CDR2 FNYEAQ (reference sequence). The CDR3 DNA sequence: TGTGCCAGCAGCTTATCCAGCGGGAGAGAAAATGAGCAGTTCTTC. Protein product: CASSLSSGRENEQFF.

The genes are TRBV6-1 and TRBJ2-3, with D possibly matching TRBD2 (5 bases). With 5 bases removed from V and 6 bases from J, the gap between germline ends came to 6 bases. The CDR3 covers 11 residues. Germline CDR1 is MNHNS and CDR2 is SASEGT. In DNA form, the CDR3 reads TGTGCCAGCAGTAGGGAGGATACGCAGTATTTT. Its protein is CASSREDTQYF.

This clone was detected a few times. V usage is TRBV4-1 and J usage is TRBJ1-5, with D possibly TRBD1 on 5 matching bases. With 3 bases removed from V and 2 bases from J, the gap between germline ends came to 11 bases. This CDR3 is 15 amino acids long. Germline V gene data show CDR1 as MGHRA and CDR2 as YSYEKL. CDR3 region: CASSQSRDGNQPQHF. The CDR3 nucleotides are TGCGCCAGCAGCCAGTCCAGGGATGGCAATCAGCCCCAGCATTTT.

This rearrangement joins TRBV18 to TRBJ2-2; 13 positions match TRBD2. The CDR3 runs 17 residues. Germline CDR1 KGHSH, CDR2 LQKENI. Trimming removed 4 bases from V and 2 bases from J; junction bases left unmatched: 4. CDR3 coding DNA: TGTGCCAGCTCACGGGGGACTAGCGGGACCAACACCGGGGAGCTGTTTTTT. This encodes CASSRGTSGTNTGELFF.

The chain combines TRBV5-4 with TRBJ1-1; the D gene is possibly TRBD1 (5 bases). V shed 0 bases and J shed 1 base, with 13 bases lying between them. The V gene's germline CDR1 is SGHNT and CDR2 YYREEE (reference sequence). The CDR3 is 16 residues long. The CDR3 coding sequence is TGTGCCAGCAGCTTGGGTGGATTCACAGGGAACACTGAAGCTTTCTTT. The encoded protein is CASSLGGFTGNTEAFF.

The V gene is TRBV6-1, the J gene TRBJ2-7, with D uncertain. The length of the CDR3 is 12 residues. From germline, CDR1 is MNHNS and CDR2 SASEGT. The V gene lost 7 bases and the J gene lost 3 bases, with 10 bases spanning the gap. Here the CDR3 DNA reads TGTGCCAGCACGGGTGTACGCTACGAGCAGTACTTC. Protein sequence: CASTGVRYEQYF.

The chain employs TRBV19 and TRBJ2-5; 9 bases are shared with TRBD2. Judging by the DNA end, TRBJ2-7 fits better; the J call may be wrong. Germline V gives CDR1 LNHDA, CDR2 SQIVND (reference sequence). The CDR3 covers 15 residues. This CDR3 is CASSPLGSGRYEQYF. As DNA, the CDR3 is TGTGCCAGTAGCCCCCTGGGTAGCGGGAGATACGAGCAGTACTTC.

This clone was seen more than once but under ten times. The gene calls are TRBV6-6 and TRBJ1-4; 7 bases fit TRBD1. Germline CDR1 reads MNHNY; CDR2 reads SVGAGI (reference sequence). V lost 2 bases, J lost 8 bases, and 5 bases stayed unmatched. CDR3 length equals 14 residues. The CDR3 here is CASSYEGAREKLFF. In DNA, the CDR3 is TGTGCCAGCAGTTACGAGGGGGCGCGAGAAAAACTGTTTTTT.

The chain couples TRBV7-7 to TRBJ1-1, with unresolved D. Germline assignment: CDR1 SSHAT and CDR2 FNYEAQ (reference sequence). V was trimmed by 5 bases and J by 5 bases, leaving 12 bases between them. This CDR3 is 13 amino acids long. The CDR3 here is CASSPQVGTEAFF. CDR3 DNA: TGTGCCAGCAGCCCCCAAGTGGGGACTGAAGCTTTCTTT. Full variable domain (missing parts from reference TRBV7-7 and TRBJ1-1): GAGVSQSPRYKVTKRGQDVTLRCDPISSHATLYWYQQALGQGPEFLTYFNYEAQPDKSGLPSDRFSAERPEGSISTLTIQRTEQRDSAMYRCASSPQVGTEAFFGQGTRLTVV.

The chain recombines TRBV7-3 with TRBJ2-1; weak D call: TRBD2 (6 bases). This CDR3 is built from 15 residues. Germline CDR1 and CDR2: SGHTA and FQGTGA. The V and J ends lost 0 bases and 1 base respectively, with 7 bases between them. The CDR3 here is CASSLTTRSYNEQFF. The CDR3 coding sequence is TGTGCCAGCAGCTTAACGACTAGATCCTACAATGAGCAGTTCTTC.

V gene TRBV27 combines with J gene TRBJ1-2; no clear D gene. The CDR3 has 13 residues. Germline-derived CDR1 and CDR2 are MNHEY and SMNVEV (reference sequence). V lost 3 bases, J lost 2 bases, and 7 bases lay in between. This CDR3 is CASSFRQNYGYTF. The DNA of the CDR3 is TGTGCCAGCAGTTTTCGCCAGAACTATGGCTACACCTTC.

The chain has TRBV28 and TRBJ1-2; TRBD1 might be the D (5 bases). Trimming removed 11 bases from V and 2 bases from J, with 12 bases in between. Germline loops: CDR1 MDHEN, CDR2 SYDVKM. The CDR3 consists of 12 residues. The CDR3 reads CALGVPNYGYTF. CDR3 nucleotide sequence: TGTGCCCTAGGGGTACCAAACTATGGCTACACCTTC.

This sequence joins TRBV15 and TRBJ1-1; the match to TRBD1 covers 9 bases. CDR1 and CDR2 from the germline V gene are LNHNV and YYDKDF (reference sequence). The CDR3 is 16 amino acids. The J segment lost 1 base and the V segment lost 3 bases, leaving 6 bases of the junction unmatched. DNA of the CDR3: TGTGCCACCAGCAGCCCGGGACAGGGAACGAACACTGAAGCTTTCTTT. It translates to CATSSPGQGTNTEAFF.

As for this clone: Different DNA sequences within this sample yield the same CDR3. CDR3 sequence: CASRRTSGSTYNEQFF. CDR3 sequence (DNA): TGTGCCAGCAGGCGTACTAGCGGGAGTACTTACAATGAGCAGTTCTTC. The rearrangement joins TRBV11-2 to TRBJ2-1; TRBD2 matches at 11 bases. The V and J ends lost 6 bases and 4 bases, in that order; junction bases with no gene match: 8. CDR3 length equals 16 residues. In germline, CDR1 is SGHAT, CDR2 FQNNGV.

The J gene is TRBJ2-1, the V gene TRBV18; 7 bases fit TRBD2. The junction had 8 bases not matched to a gene; V was cut back by 0 bases and J by 6 bases. CDR3 length: 16 amino acids. Germline V gene sequence: CDR1 KGHSH, CDR2 LQKENI. CDR3 amino acids: CASSPPKVTSLNEQFF. The CDR3 DNA is TGTGCCAGCTCACCACCTAAGGTGACTAGCCTCAATGAGCAGTTCTTC. Together with reference TRBV18 and TRBJ2-1, the CDR3 gives the full variable domain: NAGVMQNPRHLVRRRGQEARLRCSPMKGHSHVYWYRQLPEEGLKFMVYLQKENIIDESGMPKERFSAEFPKEGPSILRIQQVVRGDSAAYFCASSPPKVTSLNEQFFGPGTRLTVL.

The chain employs TRBV18 and TRBJ2-5; 11 bases line up with TRBD2. CDR1 and CDR2 (germline): KGHSH, LQKENI. The CDR3 length is 16 residues. The junction had 6 bases not matched to a gene; V was cut back by 2 bases and J by 4 bases. Here the CDR3 reads CASSPIAGGPGETQYF. CDR3 sequence (DNA): TGTGCCAGCTCACCAATAGCGGGAGGGCCAGGAGAGACCCAGTACTTC.

This clone has more than one count but fewer than ten. The chain joins TRBV7-9 to TRBJ1-2; unclear D gene. This CDR3 has 13 residues. V shed 1 base and J shed 3 bases, with 6 bases lying between them. Germline V gene lookup returns CDR1 SEHNR and CDR2 FQNEAQ (reference sequence). CDR3 in DNA: TGTGCCAGCAGCTTAGTGCAGTACTATGGCTACACCTTC. This translates into CASSLVQYYGYTF.

The genes are TRBV11-1 and TRBJ2-3, with 15 positions matching TRBD2. This CDR3 spans 15 amino acids. The germline CDR1 and CDR2 sequences are SGHAT and FQDESV (reference sequence). Trimming at V came to 5 bases and at J to 6 bases, leaving 3 bases not matched to a gene. CDR3 sequence: CASSRGTSGRDTQYF. CDR3 sequence (DNA): TGTGCCAGCAGCCGAGGGACTAGCGGGAGGGATACGCAGTATTTT.

The rearrangement uses TRBV7-3 and TRBJ2-5, with D possibly matching TRBD2 (6 bases). V lost 3 bases and J lost 5, with 10 bases in between. The length of the CDR3 is 13 residues. Germline CDR1 reads SGHTA; CDR2 reads FQGTGA. CDR3 bases: TGTGCCAGCAGCTTGAGGGAGGCGGAGACCCAGTACTTC. Translated: CASSLREAETQYF.

This sequence joins TRBV7-9 and TRBJ1-2; D is unclear. This CDR3 contains 13 residues. Trimming cost V 2 bases and J 8 bases, with 12 bases left between them. CDR1 is SEHNR, CDR2 FQNEAQ, per germline (reference sequence). In DNA form, the CDR3 reads TGTGCCAGCAGCTTACGGGAGAATGGAGGCTACACCTTC. It yields the protein CASSLRENGGYTF.

The CDR3: CASSPDRSLNYGYTF. As DNA, the CDR3 is TGCGCCAGCAGCCCGGACAGGTCTCTGAACTATGGCTACACCTTC. The V gene is TRBV5-1, the J gene TRBJ1-2; 7 bases agree with TRBD1. The germline V gene has CDR1 SGHRS and CDR2 YFSETQ. The CDR3 spans 15 residues. The trim removed 4 bases at V and 2 bases at J, leaving 8 bases unmatched.

The chain uses TRBV5-4 and TRBJ2-7; 13 nucleotides line up with TRBD2. Germline loops: CDR1 SGHNT, CDR2 YYREEE (reference sequence). This CDR3 spans 16 amino acids. J was trimmed by 2 bases and V by 4 bases; bases with no gene match: 6. CDR3: CASSRRGLAGTYEQYF. CDR3 in DNA: TGTGCCAGCAGCAGGAGGGGACTAGCGGGGACCTACGAGCAGTACTTC.

The chain recombines TRBV5-1 with TRBJ2-5; tentatively, D is TRBD1 (6 bases). This CDR3 comprises 14 residues. The germline CDR1 and CDR2 sequences are SGHRS and YFSETQ. V gave up 3 bases and J gave up 5 bases, with 14 bases separating them. The CDR3 region has the DNA TGCGCCAGCAGCTCTGGACAGTCTACGGAGACCCAGTACTTC. Its translation: CASSSGQSTETQYF. The whole variable domain, filled in from reference TRBV5-1 and TRBJ2-5, reads KAGVTQTPRYLIKTRGQQVTLSCSPISGHRSVSWYQQTPGQGLQFLFEYFSETQRNKGNFPGRFSGRQFSNSRSEMNVSTLELGDSALYLCASSSGQSTETQYFGPGTRLLVL.